This TCR beta chain derives from a study of blood T cell repertoires in COVID-19. Looking at the study overall: Sources were T cells, B-cell-depleted T cells, or PBMCs; the material itself was cDNA or gDNA.

Original handling: Reference gene primer amplification gave estimated nucleated cell counts. Data came from immunoSEQ multiplex PCR; TCRdb stores just in-frame clones and leaves some out. V and J calls and clone size are those listed in that table; D and trimming were worked out from the DNA. The table includes 130,000 to 150,000 clones, about 90% detected once. Per the germline V gene, CDR1 is LNHDA and CDR2 is SQIVND (reference sequence). The length of the CDR3 is 15 residues. The V gene lost 1 base and the J gene lost 2 bases, with 12 bases spanning the gap. V gene TRBV19 combines with J gene TRBJ2-7; a weak D match, TRBD2 (6 bases). This receptor was identified in a man aged 45-65 years who had recovered from COVID-19. Sequenced material: peripheral blood. This CDR3 reads CASSIVGGFPYEQYF. For the CDR3, the DNA is TGTGCCAGTAGTATAGTAGGAGGGTTTCCCTACGAGCAGTACTTC.